This entry lists 29 T cell receptor beta chains sequenced from one sample in a study of response to subunit inactivated influenza vaccine. TCRdb itself ran the RT-PCR reads through MiXCR, one entry per CDR3 protein. The table lists a few hundred thousand distinct CDR3 sequences, roughly 9.8% of them singletons. The sample in question was PBMCs from blood, obtained roughly 47 days after vaccination. These receptors were collected from a man in his fifties or sixties who received an inactivated influenza vaccine.

This clonotype was observed a handful of times. The gene calls are TRBV12-3 or TRBV12-4 and TRBJ2-3; TRBD2 matches 11 bases. This CDR3 has 16 residues. Trimming removed 3 bases from V and 2 bases from J; junction bases left unmatched: 4. For the CDR3, the DNA is TGTGCCAGCAGTTTTGGGGGACTAGCGGACACAGATACGCAGTATTTT. It codes for CASSFGGLADTDTQYF.

The rearrangement joins TRBV7-2 to TRBJ2-3; 8 bases line up with TRBD2. Germline V CDR1 and CDR2: SGHTA, FQGNSA. The CDR3 sequence is 16 residues long. V shed 5 bases, J shed 4 bases, and the junction held 11 bases outside the gene matches. The CDR3 DNA reads as TGTGCCAGCAGCGTACGACTAGCGTCCCTCCCAGATACGCAGTATTTT. It translates to CASSVRLASLPDTQYF.

This clonotype was detected only a few times. J is TRBJ1-2 and V is TRBV11-2; no clear D. CDR1 and CDR2 (germline): SGHAT, FQNNGV. The CDR3 has 14 residues. Trimming pared 4 bases from V and 4 bases from J, leaving 13 bases between. CDR3: CASSSTAKTYGYTF. The DNA of the CDR3 is TGTGCCAGCAGCTCTACAGCCAAGACCTATGGCTACACCTTC.

The chain joins TRBV15 to TRBJ2-3; TRBD2 matches at 10 bases. The ends lost 2 bases at V and 6 bases at J; junction bases unmatched: 17. This CDR3 has 19 amino acids. CDR1 LNHNV and CDR2 YYDKDF come from the germline V gene (reference sequence). The CDR3 DNA is TGTGCCACCAGCAGAATCTCCGGGGGTTTTGTAGCGGGAGGTGATACGCAGTATTTT. It yields the protein CATSRISGGFVAGGDTQYF. Supplemented by reference TRBV15 and TRBJ2-3, the full variable domain reads DAMVIQNPRYQVTQFGKPVTLSCSQTLNHNVMYWYQQKSSQAPKLLFHYYDKDFNNEADTPDNFQSRRPNTSFCFLDIRSPGLGDTAMYLCATSRISGGFVAGGDTQYFGPGTRLTVL.

A word on this clonotype: A clone one base away is much larger, so this may be a read error. This chain joins TRBV6-2 or TRBV6-3 and TRBJ2-1; 14 bases agree with TRBD2. CDR1 is MNHEY, CDR2 SVGEGT, per germline. CDR3 size: 15 residues. V shed 6 bases and J 4 bases; nucleotides not matched to a gene: 2. CDR3 sequence: CASSWTSGRYNEQFF. The CDR3 nucleotides read TGTGCCAGCAGCTGGACTAGCGGGAGGTACAATGAGCAGTTCTTC.

The gene calls are TRBV6-5 and TRBJ2-3, with D possibly being TRBD1 (6 bases). This CDR3 has 15 amino acids. Trimming cost V 2 bases and J 6 bases, with 15 bases left between them. The germline gives CDR1 MNHEY, CDR2 SVGAGI. The CDR3, as DNA: TGTGCCAGCAGTTACAGGCCGCAGGGGTGGGATACGCAGTATTTT. Its protein product is CASSYRPQGWDTQYF.

This clonotype was seen a handful of times. The V gene is TRBV7-2, the J gene TRBJ2-3; D possibly corresponds to TRBD2 (6 bases). Trimming shortened V by 5 bases and J by 2 bases, and 14 bases separated the two germline ends. The CDR3 extends over 15 amino acids. CDR1 SGHTA and CDR2 FQGNSA come from the germline V gene. The CDR3 coding sequence is TGTGCCAGCAGCCGCCGGGGGTATGACACAGATACGCAGTATTTT. Translation: CASSRRGYDTDTQYF.

The J gene is TRBJ2-3, the V gene TRBV10-3, with D unresolved. The CDR3 sequence is 11 residues long. The V end was cut by 4 bases, the J end by 4 bases, with 3 bases between. CDR1 and CDR2 from the germline V gene are ENHRY and SYGVKD. The CDR3 region has the DNA TGTGCCATCAGTGTGTCAGATACGCAGTATTTT. It encodes CAISVSDTQYF.

This clonotype was counted ten times or more. CDR3 loop: CASSLEAVRSTDTQYF. The CDR3 coding sequence is TGCGCCAGCAGCTTGGAAGCGGTACGGAGCACAGATACGCAGTATTTT. The genes are TRBV5-1 and TRBJ2-3, with D tentatively TRBD2 (5 bases). With 0 bases removed from V and 0 bases from J, the gap between germline ends came to 11 bases. CDR3 size: 16 residues. The germline gives CDR1 SGHRS, CDR2 YFSETQ.

At least ten counts were recorded for this clonotype. The rearrangement joins TRBV20-1 to TRBJ1-6, with TRBD1 matching 9 bases. The germline gives CDR1 DFQATT, CDR2 SNEGSKA (reference sequence). The CDR3 is 14 amino acids. With 4 bases clipped from V and 7 bases from J, the junction kept 5 bases outside the gene matches. DNA for the CDR3: TGCAGTGCTACCCGGACAGGGGTCAATTCACCCCTCCACTTT. This codes for CSATRTGVNSPLHF.

This chain links TRBV20-1 with TRBJ2-7, with 9 bases that match TRBD2. After removal of 0 bases from V and 5 bases from J, the junction contained 5 bases not matched to a gene. The CDR3 has 14 residues. Germline V lookup: CDR1 DFQATT, CDR2 SNEGSKA (reference sequence). CDR3 nucleotides: TGCAGTGCTAGAGAATCTAGCGGGATCGACGAGCAGTACTTC. This gives the protein CSARESSGIDEQYF.

This clonotype was observed a few times. This chain connects TRBV7-2 to TRBJ2-3; D not certain. The V end lost 1 base, the J end lost 9 bases, and 14 bases lay between the germline ends. The CDR3 is 14 amino acids. Germline V lookup: CDR1 SGHTA, CDR2 FQGNSA. The CDR3 region is CASSLGTPDVTQYF. DNA of the CDR3: TGTGCCAGCAGCTTAGGTACCCCAGACGTCACGCAGTATTTT. The full variable domain, in which reference TRBV7-2 and TRBJ2-3 provide the parts outside the CDR3, is GAGVSQSPSNKVTEKGKDVELRCDPISGHTALYWYRQSLGQGLEFLIYFQGNSAPDKSGLPSDRFSAERTGGSVSTLTIQRTQQEDSAVYLCASSLGTPDVTQYFGPGTRLTVL.

The rearrangement links TRBV5-6 to TRBJ2-5; a possible D gene is TRBD1 (6 bases). The CDR3 extends over 14 amino acids. The germline V gene has CDR1 SGHDT and CDR2 YYEEEE. The germline V and J ends were trimmed by 4 bases and 3 bases, with 13 bases remaining between them. The CDR3 DNA is TGTGCCAGCAGCCGCGCCGGACAGAAAGAGACCCAGTACTTC. It specifies CASSRAGQKETQYF. The full variable domain, completed using reference TRBV5-6 and TRBJ2-5, is DAGVTQSPTHLIKTRGQQVTLRCSPKSGHDTVSWYQQALGQGPQFIFQYYEEEERQRGNFPDRFSGHQFPNYSSELNVNALLLGDSALYLCASSRAGQKETQYFGPGTRLLVL.

The genes are TRBV5-1 and TRBJ2-1; D is unclear. Trimming left V 0 bases short and J 7 bases short, with 14 bases between. Germline V gene sequence: CDR1 SGHRS, CDR2 YFSETQ. There are 15 residues in the CDR3. The CDR3 DNA is TGCGCCAGCAGCTTGGCTGGGGATTCTCGTAATGAGCAGTTCTTC. This gives the protein CASSLAGDSRNEQFF.

V gene TRBV6-2 or TRBV6-3 combines with J gene TRBJ2-5; 9 bases match TRBD1. The CDR3 has 16 residues. Looked up from germline, CDR1 is MNHEY and CDR2 is SVGEGT. V dropped 4 bases and J dropped 1; count of bases not matched to a gene: 7. This CDR3 reads CASSSMTGGPQETQYF. The CDR3 nucleotides read TGTGCCAGCAGTTCCATGACAGGGGGACCCCAAGAGACCCAGTACTTC.

As to this clonotype: The junction and the germline gene differ at one end; a read error may be behind it. The V and J genes are TRBV15 and TRBJ2-7, with 7 bases identical to TRBD2. CDR1 LNHNV and CDR2 YYDKDF come from the germline V gene (reference sequence). The CDR3 is made up of 13 amino acids. The CDR3, as DNA: TGTGCAACCAGCCCCCGGGGAGGGGACGAGCAGTACTTC. This gives the protein CATSPRGGDEQYF.

The chain joins TRBV6-1 to TRBJ2-7; 15 nucleotides align to TRBD2. With V trimmed by 6 bases and J by 3 bases, 3 bases remained unmatched. Germline CDR1 MNHNS, CDR2 SASEGT. This CDR3 spans 15 amino acids. CDR3 loop: CASRGLAGGGYEQYF. CDR3 bases: TGTGCCAGCAGGGGACTAGCGGGAGGTGGCTACGAGCAGTACTTC.

A few counts support this clonotype. The chain recombines TRBV9 with TRBJ2-1; D is perhaps TRBD2 (5 bases). Trimming shortened V by 4 bases and J by 3 bases, and 17 bases separated the two germline ends. CDR3 length equals 16 residues. The germline V gene encodes CDR1 SGDLS and CDR2 YYNGEE. The CDR3 nucleotides are TGTGCCAGCAGCCCCACGAGCGGCACCGGCTACAATGAGCAGTTCTTC. As protein: CASSPTSGTGYNEQFF.

The J gene is TRBJ2-3, the V gene TRBV28, with D perhaps matching TRBD1 (6 bases). The CDR3 sequence is 13 residues long. Trimming took off 8 bases at V and 2 bases at J, with 11 bases between the two ends. Germline V lookup: CDR1 MDHEN, CDR2 SYDVKM. The CDR3 DNA reads as TGTGCCAGCCAGACAGGCCCCACAGATACGCAGTATTTT. Its translation is CASQTGPTDTQYF.

A few counts support this clonotype. This sequence joins TRBV6-5 and TRBJ1-1; 8 nucleotides align to TRBD1. This CDR3 contains 16 residues. J was trimmed by 0 bases and V by 2 bases; bases with no gene match: 5. Germline CDR1 and CDR2: MNHEY and SVGAGI. CDR3 amino acids: CASSYRQGPMNTEAFF. CDR3 nucleotides: TGTGCCAGCAGTTACCGACAGGGGCCTATGAACACTGAAGCTTTCTTT.

This clonotype was recorded a few times. This chain connects TRBV4-2 to TRBJ2-5; a possible D gene is TRBD2 (6 bases). This CDR3 region has 16 residues. Germline-derived CDR1 and CDR2 are LGHNA and YNFKEQ. The germline V and J ends were trimmed by 0 bases and 2 bases, with 13 bases remaining between them. CDR3 sequence: CASSQDLRDSQETQYF. CDR3 in DNA: TGTGCCAGCAGCCAAGATCTCCGGGACTCTCAAGAGACCCAGTACTTC.

V and J are TRBV10-3 and TRBJ2-1; 7 bases match TRBD1. Germline V gene sequence: CDR1 ENHRY, CDR2 SYGVKD. The CDR3 spans 14 residues. The ends lost 6 bases at V and 3 bases at J; junction bases unmatched: 5. For the CDR3, the DNA is TGTGCCATCAGCCCGGGACAGCACTACAATGAGCAGTTCTTC. Translated, it gives CAISPGQHYNEQFF.

In its sample, this clonotype was seen many times. The rearrangement joins TRBV12-3 or TRBV12-4 to TRBJ2-1; 7 nucleotides match TRBD2. V lost 7 bases and J lost 7; bases outside the gene matches: 10. CDR3 length: 14 amino acids. In DNA, the CDR3 is TGTGCCAGCACCCCGGGCGGGAGATTGAATGAGCAGTTCTTC. Translating gives CASTPGGRLNEQFF.

This clonotype was seen many times. V gene TRBV12-3 or TRBV12-4 combines with J gene TRBJ2-1; no clear D gene. V lost 6 bases and J lost 0, with 9 bases in between. The CDR3 runs to 14 residues. CDR3 sequence reads: CASSPGSSYNEQFF. In nucleotides, the CDR3 is TGTGCCAGCAGCCCGGGTAGCTCCTACAATGAGCAGTTCTTC.

There are many counts of this clonotype. J is TRBJ2-7 and V is TRBV7-2; D possibly corresponds to TRBD1 (7 bases). Germline V lookup: CDR1 SGHTA, CDR2 FQGNSA. Deletions cut 3 bases from V and 4 bases from J, with 10 bases between. The length of the CDR3 is 13 residues. The CDR3 loop reads CASSLGGQYEQYF. The CDR3 DNA is TGTGCCAGCAGCTTGGGGGGACAGTACGAGCAGTACTTC.

This clonotype was found a few times. CDR3 sequence (DNA): TGTGCCAGCAGTAGGACAGGGGTTTCGGCAGATACGCAGTATTTT. Protein sequence: CASSRTGVSADTQYF. The chain carries TRBV2 and TRBJ2-3; 9 bases agree with TRBD1. This CDR3 comprises 15 residues. V was clipped by 5 bases and J by 4 bases; unmatched bases: 7. Germline V gene sequence: CDR1 SNHLY, CDR2 FYNNEI.

As for this clonotype: One base away lies a much larger clone, so this may be a sequencing read error. In DNA, the CDR3 is TGCAGCGTTGGGGGGACAGGGAAGGCCTACGGGCAGTACTTC. Translating it yields CSVGGTGKAYGQYF. The V call is TRBV29-1, the J call TRBJ2-7, with TRBD1 matching over 9 bases. This CDR3 has 14 residues. Germline values: CDR1 SQVTM, CDR2 ANQGSEA.

This clonotype was recorded only once. This chain links TRBV5-1 with TRBJ2-5; 8 bases line up with TRBD2. Germline CDR1 is SGHRS and CDR2 is YFSETQ. This CDR3 region has 15 residues. V was clipped by 2 bases and J by 3 bases; unmatched bases: 6. The CDR3, as DNA: TGCGCCAGCAGCTTCGGGAGCGGGAGAAAAGAGACCCAGTACTTC. As protein: CASSFGSGRKETQYF.

In nucleotides, the CDR3 is TGTGCCAGCAGCCAAGAGCAACAGGGACCCTATGGCTACACCTTC. It encodes CASSQEQQGPYGYTF. The genes are TRBV4-2 and TRBJ1-2, with a tentative D call TRBD1 (6 bases). CDR3 length equals 15 residues. Germline-derived CDR1 and CDR2 are LGHNA and YNFKEQ. V dropped 0 bases and J dropped 4 bases, with 12 bases sitting between them.